The rows below give T cell receptor beta chains drawn from one sample of a study of cytomegalovirus exposure and HLA in healthy donors. This table comes from immunoSEQ multiplex PCR, and its TCRdb copy is limited to in-frame clones, with some not included. This table holds around 220,000 clones, over 60% found once. The specimen was PBMCs. These receptors all stem from a man between 18 and 35 years old in good health and CMV-seronegative. Both conserved end residues are trimmed from each CDR3. D genes are given only for firm matches.

CDR3: ASSLELTGNEQF
J: TRBJ2-1
D: -
V: TRBV5-1

CDR3: ASSIQGQENTEAF
J: TRBJ1-1
D: TRBD1
V: TRBV19

CDR3: ASSIGSGGQPQH
J: TRBJ1-5
D: -
V: TRBV5-1

CDR3: ASSPTPTTSRGETQY
J: TRBJ2-5
D: -
V: TRBV19

CDR3: ASRWRTGVETQY
J: TRBJ2-5
D: TRBD1
V: TRBV5-8

CDR3: ASSLAGVVDTQY
J: TRBJ2-3
D: TRBD2
V: TRBV9

CDR3: ASSLMVGGLSSYEQY
J: TRBJ2-7
D: -
V: TRBV11-3

CDR3: ASTGQVATNEKLF
J: TRBJ1-4
D: -
V: TRBV6-1

CDR3: ASSTGFAGPGKETQY
J: TRBJ2-5
D: -
V: TRBV18

CDR3: AWDREFMNTEAF
J: TRBJ1-1
D: TRBD1
V: TRBV30

CDR3: SVEPNTSDEQY
J: TRBJ2-7
D: -
V: TRBV29-1

CDR3: ASSEAGGEYGELF
J: TRBJ2-2
D: TRBD1
V: TRBV2

CDR3: AWSAAQGDTQY
J: TRBJ2-3
D: -
V: TRBV30

CDR3: ASSSPGLAGGARRQETQY
J: TRBJ2-5
D: TRBD2
V: TRBV5-1

CDR3: AWSVGEETQY
J: TRBJ2-5
D: -
V: TRBV30

CDR3: ASSLREGETQY
J: TRBJ2-5
D: TRBD2
V: TRBV7-3

CDR3: ASRVGGYQPQH
J: TRBJ1-5
D: -
V: TRBV19

CDR3: ASSGGLGAGTDTQY
J: TRBJ2-3
D: -
V: TRBV9

CDR3: ASSQGGHQETQY
J: TRBJ2-5
D: -
V: TRBV14

CDR3: ASSLAGQARY
J: TRBJ2-4
D: TRBD1
V: TRBV11-2

CDR3: ASSSGTGSYNEQF
J: TRBJ2-1
D: TRBD1
V: TRBV7-2

CDR3: ASSGGWGLDKLNTEAF
J: TRBJ1-1
D: -
V: TRBV2

CDR3: ASSLGRTPKQF
J: TRBJ2-1
D: -
V: TRBV7-6

CDR3: ASSNTYEQY
J: TRBJ2-7
D: -
V: TRBV18

CDR3: ASNVASAGSNEQF
J: TRBJ2-1
D: -
V: TRBV6-5

CDR3: ASSPTEGYEQY
J: TRBJ2-7
D: -
V: TRBV4-1

CDR3: ASSLRQVNTGELF
J: TRBJ2-2
D: -
V: TRBV6-5

CDR3: ASSALASYNEQF
J: TRBJ2-1
D: TRBD2
V: TRBV6-1

CDR3: AWDRLNSYEQY
J: TRBJ2-7
D: -
V: TRBV30

CDR3: ASSYIGDRDTYGYT
J: TRBJ1-2
D: TRBD1
V: TRBV5-6

CDR3: ASSQDGGSLGGYT
J: TRBJ1-2
D: -
V: TRBV2

CDR3: ASSDGQGRLYGYT
J: TRBJ1-2
D: TRBD1
V: TRBV7-2

CDR3: ASSLWGQSTDTQY
J: TRBJ2-3
D: -
V: TRBV7-9

CDR3: ASIQDRGGGANVLT
J: TRBJ2-6
D: TRBD1
V: TRBV5-1

CDR3: ASSPGTAGGEQY
J: TRBJ2-7
D: TRBD1
V: TRBV5-5

CDR3: ASSPGDRERGKLF
J: TRBJ1-4
D: TRBD1
V: TRBV5-1

CDR3: ASSLAGGPNGELF
J: TRBJ2-2
D: TRBD2
V: TRBV7-3

CDR3: AISESGGEGGYT
J: TRBJ1-2
D: -
V: TRBV10-3

CDR3: ASTPSGIYNEQF
J: TRBJ2-1
D: TRBD2
V: TRBV27

CDR3: ASSAGQAFSGNTIY
J: TRBJ1-3
D: TRBD1
V: TRBV19

CDR3: SVEDAGGNTEAF
J: TRBJ1-1
D: -
V: TRBV29-1

CDR3: ASSPRSGSVAGELF
J: TRBJ2-2
D: TRBD2
V: TRBV13

CDR3: AWSARVLEPNTEAF
J: TRBJ1-1
D: -
V: TRBV30

CDR3: ASSVSFGGQGASEQY
J: TRBJ2-7
D: TRBD1
V: TRBV5-5

CDR3: ASSVAPRGDTEAF
J: TRBJ1-1
D: TRBD1
V: TRBV9

CDR3: ASSVGLAGIGEQY
J: TRBJ2-7
D: TRBD2
V: TRBV9

CDR3: ATRAGEGGELF
J: TRBJ2-2
D: TRBD2
V: TRBV10-3

CDR3: ACLETSGGEGADTQY
J: TRBJ2-3
D: TRBD2
V: TRBV30

CDR3: ASSLGQGYGQPQH
J: TRBJ1-5
D: TRBD1
V: TRBV5-6